This is a list of T cell receptor beta chains from one sample in a study of T cells after yellow fever vaccination. Using its own MiXCR run on the 5' RACE reads, TCRdb lists one record per CDR3 protein. The data show around 400,000 distinct CDR3 sequences, roughly 10% seen once. Here the sequenced sample was PBMCs, taken on the day of the first yellow fever vaccination. The origin of the receptors is a man younger than 35 who received the YFV17D yellow fever vaccine. CDR3s include the opening cysteine and the closing phenylalanine or tryptophan. Each record gives: V gene, J gene, CDR3 protein.

TRBV11-2	TRBJ2-7	CASSFPGQGLYEQYF
TRBV7-3	TRBJ2-2	CASSSWIGGGTGELFF
TRBV2	TRBJ2-5	CASGDGAKTQYF
TRBV5-1	TRBJ1-1	CASSRDGGLSTEAFF
TRBV12-3/TRBV12-4	TRBJ2-1	CASSSARYDEQFF
TRBV14	TRBJ2-3	CASSQVGGHTDTQYF
TRBV7-9	TRBJ2-3	CASSDGTSGRTDTQYF
TRBV5-1	TRBJ2-1	CASRTSGGYNEQFF
TRBV19	TRBJ2-1	CASSKTSGRSSYNEQFF
TRBV5-1	TRBJ2-5	CASSLRQLQETQYF
TRBV2	TRBJ1-3	CASGRTDPKPGNTIYF
TRBV3-1	TRBJ2-7	CASSQDRNGLYEQYF
TRBV5-1	TRBJ2-2	CASSYRGFSAGELFF
TRBV19	TRBJ2-1	CASTGGLRPNEQFF
TRBV9	TRBJ2-1	CASSGREGYYNEQFF
TRBV6-1	TRBJ2-3	CAISEAVAGGRGTDTQYF
TRBV6-5	TRBJ2-1	CASSYSKSGEQFF
TRBV5-1	TRBJ2-3	CASSSGTSGVDTQYF
TRBV4-1	TRBJ2-1	CASSQEVYEQFF
TRBV7-9	TRBJ2-3	CASSSHVGGWKDTQYF
TRBV12-3/TRBV12-4	TRBJ2-2	CASSLEAIRDDTGELFF
TRBV20-1	TRBJ1-1	CSARDRPGQNTEAFF
TRBV7-6	TRBJ2-2	CASSLSGGYTGELFF
TRBV4-3	TRBJ2-3	CASSQDTPTDTQYF
TRBV7-9	TRBJ2-5	CASSRNPAGTQYF
TRBV7-3	TRBJ2-2	CASSFTSRRQGRISTNTGELFF
TRBV5-6	TRBJ2-5	CASSLSGTETQYF
TRBV5-1	TRBJ1-2	CASSLGPGEYGYTF
TRBV10-3	TRBJ1-2	CAISETERDGYTF
TRBV6-2/TRBV6-3	TRBJ2-4	CASSRTSGEGIQYF
TRBV7-2	TRBJ2-3	CASSLVASTRIEDTQYF
TRBV5-1	TRBJ2-1	CASSLGAGRHNEQFF
TRBV12-3/TRBV12-4	TRBJ2-5	CASTLLGGETQYF
TRBV4-3	TRBJ1-5	CASSQEWHSNQPQHF
TRBV4-2	TRBJ1-5	CASSQDAAAQMPQHF
TRBV7-2	TRBJ1-1	CASSLSWGRGTEAFF
TRBV7-9	TRBJ2-7	CASSPPGIYEQYF